These T cell receptor beta chains were read from a single sample in a study of type 1 regulatory T cells. Their recognized antigens are unknown. One entry per CDR3 protein, called by TCRdb with MiXCR from the reads. The sample records about 68,000 distinct CDR3 sequences, around 60% being singletons. The sequenced material came from cultured T cells, either the whole culture or a sorted T cell fraction (not recorded which). These receptors originate from a human donor in good health. Both conserved end residues are part of each CDR3. Each record gives: V gene, D gene, clone size, J gene, CDR3 DNA, CDR3 protein. D genes are given only for firm matches. Expanded clones get a size class; other rows say once, few or many, or leave the size out.

>TRBV2|TRBD1|.|TRBJ2-3
TGTGCCAGCAGTGTAGCCTCATGGGGACAGGGGGTCCTCTTCGGCACAGATACGCAGTATTTT
CASSVASWGQGVLFGTDTQYF
>TRBV19|.|.|TRBJ1-5
TGTGCCAGTAGTATTAAAATGCAGGGGAGCAATCAGCCCCAGCATTTT
CASSIKMQGSNQPQHF
>TRBV9|.|.|TRBJ1-4
TGTGCCAGCAGCGTCGGCGGTACCGAAAAACTGTTTTTT
CASSVGGTEKLFF
>TRBV6-1|.|.|TRBJ2-3
TGTGCCAGCAGAGGGGAGTCAGATACGCAGTATTTT
CASRGESDTQYF
>TRBV7-8|.|.|TRBJ1-1
TGTGCCAGCAGCTTAGGTTCCCGGGTGAACACTGAAGCTTTCTTT
CASSLGSRVNTEAFF
>TRBV20-1|TRBD1|few|TRBJ2-3
TGCAGTGCTAGGTCGCCAGGACAGGGTCCGCAGTATTTT
CSARSPGQGPQYF
>TRBV6-2/TRBV6-3|.|.|TRBJ2-1
TGTGCCAGCAGTGCCCGGAACAATGAGCAGTTCTTC
CASSARNNEQFF
>TRBV20-1|.|.|TRBJ2-6
TGCAGTGCTGGATCTGACAGCTCTGGGGCCAACGTCCTGACTTTC
CSAGSDSSGANVLTF
>TRBV6-2/TRBV6-3|TRBD2|.|TRBJ2-1
TGTGCCAGCAGTTACGAGGTCCTAGCGGGAGGAGGGAATGAGCAGTTCTTC
CASSYEVLAGGGNEQFF
>TRBV6-5|TRBD1|medium-sized|TRBJ1-5
TGTGCCAGCAGACCCGGGACAGGGTTTGGCAATCAGCCCCAGCATTTT
CASRPGTGFGNQPQHF
>TRBV10-3|.|.|TRBJ2-5
TGTGCCATCAGGGGGGACGGGAAAGAGACCCAGTACTTC
CAIRGDGKETQYF
>TRBV7-2|TRBD2|.|TRBJ2-1
TGTGCCAGCAGGAACCCGACTAGCGGGAGATTCAATGAGCAGTTCTTC
CASRNPTSGRFNEQFF
>TRBV7-3|.|.|TRBJ2-7
TGTGCCAGCAGCTTTAGTTCGGGTGTCGAGCAGTACTTC
CASSFSSGVEQYF
>TRBV20-1|.|.|TRBJ2-7
TGCAGTGCTAGAGCCGAGCGGATCCTCTCCTACGAGCAGTACTTC
CSARAERILSYEQYF
>TRBV6-1|.|.|TRBJ1-5
TGTGCCAGCAGTGAAGTGGGGTACAATCAGCCCCAGCATTTT
CASSEVGYNQPQHF
>TRBV12-3/TRBV12-4|.|.|TRBJ2-1
TGTGCCAGCAGTTTTTTGACAGGTCCTTACAATGAGCAGTTCTTC
CASSFLTGPYNEQFF
>TRBV11-2|TRBD2|.|TRBJ2-1
TGTGCCAGCAGCTTAGGTCTTAGTAGCGGGAGGGCGACTGAGCAGTTCTTC
CASSLGLSSGRATEQFF
>TRBV5-5|.|.|TRBJ2-2
TGTGCCAGCAGCTTGCGTGGACTGACAAACACCGGGGAGCTGTTTTTT
CASSLRGLTNTGELFF
>TRBV6-5|.|.|TRBJ1-5
TGTGCCAGCAGTGCACGGGGGGGGGATAGCAATCAGCCCCAGCATTTT
CASSARGGDSNQPQHF
>TRBV15|TRBD2|.|TRBJ2-7
TGTGCCACCAGCAGTGTTGGACTAGCGGGAGTTCGTAAGGTCAACGAGCAGTACTTC
CATSSVGLAGVRKVNEQYF
>TRBV6-2/TRBV6-3|.|.|TRBJ1-1
TGTGCCAGCACCCTAGGAGACACTGAAGCTTTCTTT
CASTLGDTEAFF
>TRBV5-1|TRBD2|.|TRBJ2-7
TGCGCCAGCAGCGAGACTAGCGGGGCCTCCTACGAGCAGTACTTC
CASSETSGASYEQYF
>TRBV27|.|few|TRBJ1-5
TGTGCCAGCAGTTTCAGGGCCGGTCAGCCCCAGCATTTT
CASSFRAGQPQHF
>TRBV28|.|once|TRBJ2-3
TGTGCCAGCAGTTTATCCCCCGCCACAGATACGCAGTATTTT
CASSLSPATDTQYF
>TRBV20-1|.|.|TRBJ1-2
TGCAGTGCCGACGGTTATGGCTACACCTTC
CSADGYGYTF
>TRBV7-7|.|.|TRBJ2-1
TGTGCCAGCAGCTCTGGGGATGAGCAGTTCTTC
CASSSGDEQFF
>TRBV10-3|.|.|TRBJ2-5
TGTGCCATCAGCTGGACAGAGCAAGAGACCCAGTACTTC
CAISWTEQETQYF
>TRBV19|.|.|TRBJ1-1
TGTGCCAGTAGTATAGCGAACCTCATGAACACTGAAGCTTTCTTT
CASSIANLMNTEAFF
>TRBV7-9|TRBD2|.|TRBJ2-7
TGTGCCAGCAGCGCTCCTTTTGCGGGAGAGGTTTACGAGCAGTACTTC
CASSAPFAGEVYEQYF
>TRBV4-2|.|.|TRBJ1-3
TGTGCCAGCAGCCAAGATCGGGAATTTAACACCATATATTTT
CASSQDREFNTIYF
>TRBV5-1|TRBD1|.|TRBJ1-3
TGCGCCAGCAGCGGACCGGGACAGGGTAACACCATATATTTT
CASSGPGQGNTIYF
>TRBV7-6|TRBD2|.|TRBJ2-7
TGTGCCAGCAGCCCGCTACCCCCGGCTAGCGGGAGTATTTACGAGCAGTACTTC
CASSPLPPASGSIYEQYF
>TRBV27|.|.|TRBJ2-3
TGTGCCAGCACCGCAGATACAGATACGCAGTATTTT
CASTADTDTQYF
>TRBV11-2|TRBD2|.|TRBJ2-1
TGTGCCAGCAGCCCGGGACTAGCAGGCAATGAGCAGTTCTTC
CASSPGLAGNEQFF
>TRBV5-1|.|few|TRBJ1-1
TGCGCCAGCAGTCCCAGACCTTCGACGAACACTGAAGCTTTCTTT
CASSPRPSTNTEAFF
>TRBV10-3|.|.|TRBJ2-2
TGTGCCATCAAGGAGGGGGGGACGAACACCGGGGAGCTGTTTTTT
CAIKEGGTNTGELFF
>TRBV7-8|TRBD2|.|TRBJ2-7
TGTGCCAGCAGCTTTACAACATTGACTAGCGGGAGGGCCTACGAGCAGTACTTC
CASSFTTLTSGRAYEQYF
>TRBV9|TRBD2|.|TRBJ2-7
TGTGCCAGCAGCGCCGTAGCGGGCAGCTCCTACGAGCAGTACTTC
CASSAVAGSSYEQYF
>TRBV19|TRBD1|.|TRBJ2-1
TGTGCCAGTAGTTCAGGGGGCGGCCGCTACAATGAGCAGTTCTTC
CASSSGGGRYNEQFF
>TRBV6-1|.|few|TRBJ2-3
TGTGCCACCCAGCGGAGGGTGTATTTT
CATQRRVYF
>TRBV20-1|.|few|TRBJ2-1
TGCAGTGCTAGACCCCCGGGAGCGGCTGAGCAGTTCTTC
CSARPPGAAEQFF
>TRBV6-4|.|.|TRBJ2-2
TGTGCCAGCAGACTTAGCGGAAACACCGGGGAGCTGTTTTTT
CASRLSGNTGELFF
>TRBV6-6|TRBD2|.|TRBJ2-1
TGTGCCAGCACTCAAGCGGGAGGCTCCTACAATGAGCAGTTCTTC
CASTQAGGSYNEQFF
>TRBV3-1|TRBD1|medium-sized|TRBJ2-5
TGTGCCAGCAGCCAACTACAGGGGCCCCAAGAGACCCAGTACTTC
CASSQLQGPQETQYF
>TRBV7-2|TRBD1|.|TRBJ1-5
TGTGCCAGCAGCGCCAGGGGGCCAGGTCAGCCCCAGCATTTT
CASSARGPGQPQHF
>TRBV20-1|.|.|TRBJ1-3
TGCAGTGCTAGAGATTTGTCCGCTGGAAACACCATATATTTT
CSARDLSAGNTIYF
>TRBV19|.|.|TRBJ2-2
TGTGCCAGTATTCGGCGGGGGAACACCGGGGAGCTGTTTTTT
CASIRRGNTGELFF
>TRBV4-1|.|.|TRBJ2-3
TGCGCCAGCAGCCAAGGGTGGGAGCCCCCTACGCAGTATTTT
CASSQGWEPPTQYF
>TRBV20-1|TRBD2|.|TRBJ2-1
TGCAGTGCTAGAGATCTAGCGGGAGTCGATGAGCAGTTCTTC
CSARDLAGVDEQFF
>TRBV20-1|.|.|TRBJ1-5
TGCAGTGCTACAGGACAGCATAGCAATCAGCCCCAGCATTTT
CSATGQHSNQPQHF
>TRBV12-3/TRBV12-4|.|few|TRBJ2-2
TGTGCCGGAACAATAGACACCGGGGAGCTGTTTTTT
CAGTIDTGELFF
>TRBV28|.|once|TRBJ2-1
TGTGCCAGCCAAAGGACCGACAATGAGCAGTTCTTC
CASQRTDNEQFF
>TRBV3-1|TRBD1|.|TRBJ1-5
TGTGCCAGCAGCCAAGGCAGGACAGGCAGTCAGCCCCAGCATTTT
CASSQGRTGSQPQHF
>TRBV6-1|TRBD2|.|TRBJ2-7
TGTGCCAGCAGTGTGGCGGGAGGACGCTACGAGCAGTACTTC
CASSVAGGRYEQYF